This is a list of T cell receptor beta chains from one sample in a study of blood T cell repertoires in COVID-19. The table came from immunoSEQ multiplex PCR; TCRdb's copy has only in-frame clones and leaves some out. The sample yields over 120,000 clones, about 88% seen once. Sequenced: peripheral blood. These receptors were taken from a human donor with acute or convalescent COVID-19. The donor label of this sample is uncertain. Both conserved end residues are part of each CDR3. A D gene is named only where the DNA matches it firmly. Size values are once, few and many counts, or a class for expanded clones, and some rows have none.

V,J,D,size,DNA,CDR3
TRBV5-3,TRBJ1-1,TRBD1,NA,TGTGCCAGAAGCTCCACCGGGACAGGGTTCGAGGGGGTTGAAGCTTTCTTT,CARSSTGTGFEGVEAFF
TRBV5-8,TRBJ2-4,NA,NA,TGTGCCAGCAGCCTGGGACAAAAGGGAGTGAACATTCAGTACTTC,CASSLGQKGVNIQYF
TRBV6-5,TRBJ1-5,NA,once,TGTGCCACCTTCTACGGGAGCAATCAGCCCCAGCATTTT,CATFYGSNQPQHF
TRBV5-6,TRBJ2-5,NA,NA,TGTGCCAGCAGCCGATCTCCAGGGGCGGAGACCCAGTACTTC,CASSRSPGAETQYF
TRBV6-1,TRBJ1-2,NA,NA,TGTGCCAGCAGTGAACCTCAACAGGATCCGGACACCTTC,CASSEPQQDPDTF
TRBV24-1,TRBJ2-1,TRBD1,NA,TGTGCCACCAGTGATTTGCCCGGACAGGGAAAGTACAATGAGCAGTTCTTC,CATSDLPGQGKYNEQFF
TRBV7-2,TRBJ1-1,NA,NA,TGTGCCAGCAGCTTATGGGCGGGGGGCGCCGGGAACACTGAAGCTTTCTTT,CASSLWAGGAGNTEAFF
TRBV2,TRBJ2-2,NA,NA,TGTGCCAGCAAGTGGCTGACTAACACCGGGGAGCTGTTTTTT,CASKWLTNTGELFF
TRBV6-6,TRBJ2-2,NA,NA,TGTGCCAGCAGCCGGACACCGAACACCGGGGAGCTGTTTTTT,CASSRTPNTGELFF
TRBV3-1/TRBV3-2,TRBJ2-5,NA,NA,TGTGCCAGCAGCCAAGTTTTGGGCTCGCAAGAGACCCAGTACTTC,CASSQVLGSQETQYF
TRBV5-4,TRBJ1-2,TRBD1,NA,TGTGCCAGCAGGCCTAACAGGGGGCTGAACTATGGCTACACCTTC,CASRPNRGLNYGYTF
TRBV3-1/TRBV3-2,TRBJ2-5,TRBD2,NA,TGTGCCAGCAGCCAACACGGGACTAGCGGGTACCAAGAGACCCAGTACTTC,CASSQHGTSGYQETQYF
TRBV21-1,TRBJ1-5,NA,NA,TGTCCCCAGGTTGGGACAGGGGGCCAGCCCCAGCATTTT,CPQVGTGGQPQHF
TRBV10-3,TRBJ2-1,TRBD2,once,TGTGCCATCAGTGAGTCGAATCCGGGACTAGCGGGAATTAGTCGTTACAATGAGCAGTTCTTC,CAISESNPGLAGISRYNEQFF
TRBV3-1/TRBV3-2,TRBJ2-7,NA,NA,TGTGCCAGCAGCCAAGGCTTATTCAGCTCCTACGAGCAGTACTTC,CASSQGLFSSYEQYF
TRBV4-2,TRBJ1-1,NA,NA,TGTGCCAGCTATTTAGGGGGTGACACTGAAGCTTTCTTT,CASYLGGDTEAFF
TRBV9,TRBJ2-5,TRBD1,NA,TGTGCCAGCAGCCAGGGGGGACAGGGGTCAGAGACCCAGTACTTC,CASSQGGQGSETQYF
TRBV18,TRBJ1-4,NA,once,TGTGCCAGCTCACCGCAGAACAATGAAAAACTGTTTTTT,CASSPQNNEKLFF
TRBV30,TRBJ1-5,TRBD1,NA,TGTGCCTGGAGTGTAGGGACAGACAGCAATCAGCCCCAGCATTTT,CAWSVGTDSNQPQHF
TRBV6-2/TRBV6-3,TRBJ2-7,NA,NA,TGTGCCAGCAGTTACAAGGGGTCCTACGAGCAGTACTTC,CASSYKGSYEQYF
TRBV30,TRBJ1-2,TRBD1,NA,TGTGCCTGGAGTTACAGGGGCGGTGGCTACACCTTC,CAWSYRGGGYTF
TRBV6-5,TRBJ2-1,TRBD2,NA,TGTGCCAGCAGTTGGCTAGCGGGAGGTAATGAGCAGTTCTTC,CASSWLAGGNEQFF
TRBV5-6,TRBJ2-5,TRBD2,NA,TGTGCCAGCAGCGTCGTGACTAGCGGTTACCAAGAGACCCAGTACTTC,CASSVVTSGYQETQYF
TRBV19,TRBJ1-2,NA,NA,TGTGCCAGTAGTATCCGGGCCCGACTAGAAGGCTACACCTTC,CASSIRARLEGYTF
TRBV6-6,TRBJ2-5,NA,NA,TGTGCCAGCACCAGGCGCGACCAAGAGACCCAGTACTTC,CASTRRDQETQYF
TRBV6-5,TRBJ1-4,NA,NA,TGTGCCAGTTTAGACAGGCCCTTTAATGAAAAACTGTTTTTT,CASLDRPFNEKLFF
TRBV28,TRBJ2-1,NA,NA,TGTGCCAGCACCCAGGGGGGTTACAATGAGCAGTTCTTC,CASTQGGYNEQFF
TRBV5-6,TRBJ1-6,NA,NA,TGTGCCAGCAGCTTAGTTTCAGGGGCCAACTATAATTCACCCCTCCACTTT,CASSLVSGANYNSPLHF
TRBV6-2/TRBV6-3,TRBJ1-5,NA,NA,TGTGCCAGCAGTCCCGGGACATCTACTTATCAGCCCCAGCATTTT,CASSPGTSTYQPQHF
TRBV2,TRBJ2-1,TRBD2,NA,TGTGCCAGCAATTTCGGCGGGGGGCCCTACAATGAGCAGTTCTTC,CASNFGGGPYNEQFF
TRBV19,TRBJ2-1,TRBD2,NA,TGTGCCAGTAGTATAGATCTCGGGACTAGCGGGGGACCCCTCTCCTACAATGAGCAGTTCTTC,CASSIDLGTSGGPLSYNEQFF
TRBV24-1,TRBJ2-6,TRBD1,NA,TGTGCCACCAGTGATTCCGGGACAGGAGTCGCTGGGGCCAACGTCCTGACTTTC,CATSDSGTGVAGANVLTF